The present entry profiles one TCR beta chain with its context. Its antigen is not identified. The entry originates in a study of identifying expanded T cells in peripheral blood. Whole-study findings and limits: Roughly 1.2 clones differed between technical replicates, versus approximately 16 and 20 over time.

TCRdb's table, derived via immunoSEQ multiplex PCR, lists solely in-frame clones and lacks some. The data contain roughly 84,000 clones, about 90% of them singletons. This CDR3 is 15 amino acids long. Germline lookup yields CDR1 SGHRS and CDR2 YFSETQ. Trimming took off 4 bases at V and 3 bases at J, with 16 bases between the two ends. No infections or other immune events were documented during collection. The specimen sequenced was blood. The chain carries TRBV5-1 and TRBJ1-2; D unclear. The TCR originated in a person between 18 and 69 years old in good health. The CDR3 DNA reads TGCGCCAGCAGCCCGACGGGTATTTTGGACTATGGCTACACCTTC. It specifies CASSPTGILDYGYTF.